What follows are 31 T cell receptor beta chains derived from one specimen sequenced in a study of early T cells in non-severe SARS-CoV-2 infection. MiXCR, applied by TCRdb to the 5' RACE reads, yields one record per CDR3 protein. Of 27,000 or so distinct CDR3 sequences in the sample, about 3.9% were seen once. Specimen: whole blood. Source of these receptors: an adult who was a healthcare worker with PCR-confirmed SARS-CoV-2 infection or an uninfected control (not recorded which).

This clonotype is labeled medium-sized. The chain is built from TRBV6-2 or TRBV6-3 and TRBJ2-1; 7 bases agree with TRBD2. Germline V CDR1 and CDR2: MNHEY, SVGEGT. The CDR3 consists of 12 residues. V was pared by 6 bases and J by 8 bases, with 4 bases of the junction left unmatched. CDR3: CASSPAGDEQFF. The CDR3 DNA reads TGTGCCAGCAGCCCGGCGGGGGATGAGCAGTTCTTC.

This chain uses TRBV6-2 or TRBV6-3 with TRBJ1-3; no firm D call. The CDR3 length is 15 residues. The V end was cut by 6 bases, the J end by 2 bases, with 14 bases between. Looked up from germline, CDR1 is MNHEY and CDR2 is SVGEGT. DNA for the CDR3: TGTGCCAGCAGACACGGGAGAGTCCCTGGAAACACCATATATTTT. Its translation is CASRHGRVPGNTIYF.

This clonotype came up a few times. The V gene is TRBV6-6, the J gene TRBJ1-6; D possibly corresponds to TRBD1 (5 bases). Germline V gives CDR1 MNHNY, CDR2 SVGAGI (reference sequence). The CDR3 length is 13 residues. V dropped 6 bases and J dropped 12 bases, with 15 bases sitting between them. CDR3 DNA sequence: TGTGCCAGCAGCCTACGGGACCAGATACCCCTCCACTTT. Its translation: CASSLRDQIPLHF.

This clonotype came up many times. This chain joins TRBV12-3 or TRBV12-4 and TRBJ2-7; 9 bases are shared with TRBD1. J was trimmed by 4 bases and V by 3 bases; bases with no gene match: 7. This CDR3 region has 15 residues. CDR3 residues: CASSFPGTGTYEQYF. The CDR3 bases are TGTGCCAGCAGTTTTCCCGGGACAGGGACTTACGAGCAGTACTTC.

This clonotype came up many times. The chain uses TRBV20-1 and TRBJ1-2; 7 bases map to TRBD1. There are 14 residues in the CDR3. Trimming took 2 bases from V and 0 from J; bases not matched to a gene: 3. Germline CDR1 is DFQATT and CDR2 is SNEGSKA (reference sequence). DNA for the CDR3: TGCAGTGCTAGACGGACAGGAGCTAACTATGGCTACACCTTC. Translation gives CSARRTGANYGYTF.

The chain uses TRBV6-2 or TRBV6-3 and TRBJ2-1, with 7 bases identical to TRBD2. J lost 6 bases, V lost 0 bases, and 11 bases had no gene match. Germline lookup yields CDR1 MNHEY and CDR2 SVGEGT. The CDR3 is 17 amino acids. CDR3 DNA: TGTGCCAGCAGTTACTCGAGGAGGGAGGGCCCTCGCAATGAGCAGTTCTTC. It yields the protein CASSYSRREGPRNEQFF.

There are many counts of this clonotype. This chain links TRBV4-2 with TRBJ2-7, with D unresolved. This CDR3 contains 11 residues. Germline CDR1 and CDR2: LGHNA and YNFKEQ. V was cut by 3 bases and J by 0 bases, with 0 bases left in between. CDR3 residues: CASSHSYEQYF. The CDR3 coding sequence is TGTGCCAGCAGCCACTCCTACGAGCAGTACTTC.

This clonotype has ten or more counts. The chain joins TRBV20-1 to TRBJ1-3; 8 bases align to TRBD1. This CDR3 is 13 amino acids long. V trimming: 5 bases; J trimming: 2 bases; junction bases outside the gene matches: 2. The germline CDR1 and CDR2 sequences are DFQATT and SNEGSKA (reference sequence). The CDR3 DNA is TGCAGTGCTCAGGGGGCTACTGGAAACACCATATATTTT. Translated, it gives CSAQGATGNTIYF.

This clonotype was seen ten or more times. J is TRBJ1-1 and V is TRBV6-2 or TRBV6-3, with D tentatively TRBD1 (5 bases). Germline-derived CDR1 and CDR2 are MNHEY and SVGEGT. This CDR3 contains 15 residues. V lost 3 bases and J lost 4, with 15 bases in between. The CDR3 nucleotides read TGTGCCAGCAGTTATCGAATTTCCGGGACCACTGAAGCTTTCTTT. Translating it yields CASSYRISGTTEAFF.

This clonotype was observed at least ten times. The V call is TRBV6-2 or TRBV6-3, the J call TRBJ2-7; 9 bases match TRBD1. Germline V gene lookup returns CDR1 MNHEY and CDR2 SVGEGT. The CDR3 has 16 amino acids. With 4 bases clipped from V and 3 bases from J, the junction kept 10 bases outside the gene matches. This CDR3 reads CASSSYPGTGIYEQYF. The DNA of the CDR3 is TGTGCCAGCAGTTCCTATCCCGGGACAGGGATCTACGAGCAGTACTTC.

This clonotype was recorded at least ten times. The chain has TRBV12-3 or TRBV12-4 and TRBJ2-2; 11 nucleotides agree with TRBD2. CDR3 length equals 16 residues. V dropped 4 bases and J dropped 6; count of bases not matched to a gene: 7. The CDR3 DNA sequence: TGTGCCAGCAGTTCCATAGCGGGGGGGCCTTCCGGGGAGCTGTTTTTT. It specifies CASSSIAGGPSGELFF.

This clonotype was seen ten or more times. This CDR3 is CAWSDGRGGTDTQYF. The CDR3 bases are TGTGCCTGGAGTGATGGGCGGGGGGGCACAGATACGCAGTATTTT. V gene TRBV30 combines with J gene TRBJ2-3; 8 bases agree with TRBD2. Germline V gives CDR1 GTSNPN, CDR2 SVGIG (reference sequence). The CDR3 contains 15 residues. The junction had 4 bases not matched to a gene; V was cut back by 1 base and J by 1 base.

This clonotype has a handful of counts. This CDR3 is CASSLPGAPWAQYF. The CDR3, as DNA: TGTGCCAGCAGTCTCCCCGGAGCCCCGTGGGCCCAGTACTTC. This chain uses TRBV12-3 or TRBV12-4 with TRBJ2-5, with D hard to call. The CDR3 loop spans 14 amino acids. V was shortened by 5 bases and J by 9 bases, with 19 bases between the two germline ends.

This clonotype showed up just a few times. The V and J genes are TRBV5-6 and TRBJ1-5; D is uncertain. Germline CDR1 and CDR2: SGHDT and YYEEEE. Trimming left V 0 bases short and J 3 bases short, with 4 bases between. The CDR3 runs to 13 residues. This chain's CDR3 is CASSLGTNQPQHF. CDR3 nucleotide sequence: TGTGCCAGCAGCTTGGGTACCAATCAGCCCCAGCATTTT.

This clonotype was seen ten or more times. J is TRBJ2-3 and V is TRBV12-3 or TRBV12-4, with 12 positions matching TRBD2. V dropped 6 bases and J dropped 5; count of bases not matched to a gene: 6. The CDR3 extends over 15 amino acids. CDR3 residues: CASSSSGGAGDTQYF. The CDR3 DNA reads TGTGCCAGCAGCTCTAGCGGGGGGGCGGGAGATACGCAGTATTTT.

This clonotype was recorded many times. The gene calls are TRBV7-9 and TRBJ2-1; 9 bases are a match to TRBD1. The V gene end was trimmed by 2 bases and the J gene end by 7 bases; junction bases not matched to a gene: 6. CDR3 size: 15 residues. CDR1 and CDR2 (germline): SEHNR, FQNEAQ (reference sequence). In DNA, the CDR3 is TGTGCCAGCAGCTTACGAGGACAGGGGATGAATGAGCAGTTCTTC. Protein sequence: CASSLRGQGMNEQFF.

This clonotype came up many times. The rearrangement links TRBV7-2 to TRBJ2-1, with 10 bases fitting TRBD1. CDR3 length equals 15 residues. Germline values: CDR1 SGHTA, CDR2 FQGNSA. Trimming cost V 6 bases and J 3 bases; bases outside gene matches: 5. The CDR3 loop reads CASRRDRGSYNEQFF. DNA for the CDR3: TGTGCCAGCAGACGGGACAGGGGAAGCTACAATGAGCAGTTCTTC.

This clonotype has at least ten counts. V and J are TRBV6-6 and TRBJ1-1, with D unresolved. The ends were cut back, 7 bases at V and 5 bases at J, with 17 bases in the middle. Germline V CDR1 and CDR2: MNHNY, SVGAGI (reference sequence). CDR3 length: 14 amino acids. CDR3 in amino acids: CASIHSTAGTEAFF. In DNA, the CDR3 is TGTGCCAGCATTCACTCCACGGCAGGAACTGAAGCTTTCTTT.

The CDR3 reads CASRTGATGELFF. In nucleotides, the CDR3 is TGTGCCAGCCGAACAGGGGCCACCGGGGAGCTGTTTTTT. The rearrangement uses TRBV7-3 and TRBJ2-2; TRBD1 matches 7 bases. J was trimmed by 4 bases and V by 8 bases; bases with no gene match: 4. The V gene's germline CDR1 is SGHTA and CDR2 FQGTGA. The CDR3 has 13 amino acids. The entire variable domain, with the rest obtained from reference TRBV7-3 and TRBJ2-2, is as follows: GAGVSQTPSNKVTEKGKYVELRCDPISGHTALYWYRQSLGQGPEFLIYFQGTGAADDSGLPNDRFFAVRPEGSVSTLKIQRTERGDSAVYLCASRTGATGELFFGEGSRLTVL.

This clonotype was counted a few times. The chain uses TRBV6-6 and TRBJ2-7; 8 bases agree with TRBD2. The V segment lost 6 bases and the J segment 4 bases; nucleotides outside the gene matches: 2. This CDR3 has 12 amino acids. Per the germline V gene, CDR1 is MNHNY and CDR2 is SVGAGI (reference sequence). CDR3 residues: CASRGTRYEQYF. The CDR3 DNA reads as TGTGCCAGCAGGGGGACTAGATACGAGCAGTACTTC.

In this sample, this clonotype turned up many times. V gene TRBV28 combines with J gene TRBJ2-3; 9 nucleotides line up with TRBD1. This CDR3 has 16 amino acids. Trimming at V came to 5 bases and at J to 3 bases, leaving 9 bases not matched to a gene. The germline V gene has CDR1 MDHEN and CDR2 SYDVKM. The CDR3 region is CASSPTGGAGTDTQYF. In DNA form, the CDR3 reads TGTGCCAGCAGTCCCACAGGGGGCGCAGGGACAGATACGCAGTATTTT.

This clonotype appeared many times. This chain joins TRBV5-1 and TRBJ2-7, with 10 nucleotides matching TRBD1. Looked up from germline, CDR1 is SGHRS and CDR2 is YFSETQ. The CDR3 length is 15 residues. J lost 4 bases, V lost 0 bases, and 4 bases had no gene match. CDR3 DNA: TGCGCCAGCAGCTTGGTTGGACAGGGGGAGTACGAGCAGTACTTC. Its translation: CASSLVGQGEYEQYF. Looking up the rest from reference TRBV5-1 and TRBJ2-7 gives the full variable domain: KAGVTQTPRYLIKTRGQQVTLSCSPISGHRSVSWYQQTPGQGLQFLFEYFSETQRNKGNFPGRFSGRQFSNSRSEMNVSTLELGDSALYLCASSLVGQGEYEQYFGPGTRLTVT.

This clonotype was observed at least ten times. V is TRBV2 and J is TRBJ1-5; 10 positions match TRBD1. CDR3 length: 14 amino acids. V was clipped by 4 bases and J by 4 bases; unmatched bases: 1. From germline, CDR1 is SNHLY and CDR2 FYNNEI. The CDR3 DNA reads as TGTGCCAGCAGTGGGACAGGGGGAAATCAGCCCCAGCATTTT. Encoded protein: CASSGTGGNQPQHF.

This clonotype was counted at least ten times. The chain recombines TRBV7-9 with TRBJ2-5; weak D call: TRBD1 (6 bases). Germline CDR1 reads SEHNR; CDR2 reads FQNEAQ (reference sequence). The CDR3 contains 16 residues. With 4 bases removed from V and 6 bases from J, the gap between germline ends came to 21 bases. CDR3 sequence: CASSSPTQGFQQTQYF. CDR3 DNA sequence: TGTGCCAGCAGCTCACCGACGCAGGGGTTCCAGCAGACCCAGTACTTC.

This clonotype was observed at least ten times. The rearrangement links TRBV3-1 to TRBJ1-1; possibly TRBD1 for D (5 bases). Germline V gene data show CDR1 as LGHDT and CDR2 as YNNKEL (reference sequence). Trimming shortened V by 3 bases and J by 4 bases, and 12 bases separated the two germline ends. CDR3 length: 14 amino acids. CDR3 region: CASSQAWGGTEAFF. The CDR3 DNA is TGTGCCAGCAGCCAGGCCTGGGGCGGCACTGAAGCTTTCTTT.

This clonotype occurred a few times. This sequence joins TRBV5-1 and TRBJ2-1, with no clear D. Germline V gene lookup returns CDR1 SGHRS and CDR2 YFSETQ. The CDR3 spans 13 residues. Trimming took 4 bases from V and 5 from J, leaving 10 bases between them. The CDR3 loop is CASSTYLHNEQFF. CDR3 coding DNA: TGCGCCAGCAGCACGTACCTCCACAATGAGCAGTTCTTC.

The sample holds a few counts of this clonotype. The J gene is TRBJ2-2, the V gene TRBV24-1; D is unclear. The CDR3 totals 14 residues. V was trimmed by 2 bases and J by 0 bases, leaving 3 bases between them. Germline loops: CDR1 KGHDR, CDR2 SFDVKD. The CDR3 nucleotides read TGTGCCACCAGTGATTGGTCGAACACCGGGGAGCTGTTTTTT. This sequence encodes CATSDWSNTGELFF.

The table lists this clonotype with many counts. The chain employs TRBV29-1 and TRBJ1-2; a possible D gene is TRBD1 (5 bases). This CDR3 is built from 12 residues. Germline assignment: CDR1 SQVTM and CDR2 ANQGSEA. V was pared by 2 bases and J by 4 bases, with 8 bases between. The DNA for the CDR3 is TGCAGCGTTGAAAAGGGGATCTATGGCTACACCTTC. This encodes CSVEKGIYGYTF.

At least ten counts were recorded for this clonotype. The rearrangement links TRBV14 to TRBJ1-2, with TRBD1 matching over 8 bases. The V and J ends lost 2 bases and 6 bases, in that order; junction bases with no gene match: 5. Germline V CDR1 and CDR2: SGHDN, FVKESK. The CDR3 is 14 residues long. CDR3 nucleotides: TGTGCCAGCAGCCAACGAAGACAGGGGAATGGCTACACCTTC. This gives the protein CASSQRRQGNGYTF.

This clonotype was counted only a few times. The chain has TRBV6-2 or TRBV6-3 and TRBJ2-2, with 7 bases identical to TRBD1. There are 16 residues in the CDR3. J lost 3 bases, V lost 5 bases, and 9 bases had no gene match. Germline-derived CDR1 and CDR2 are MNHEY and SVGEGT. In nucleotides, the CDR3 is TGTGCCAGCAGTCTACACAGGGGTTCGGACACCGGGGAGCTGTTTTTT. Its translation: CASSLHRGSDTGELFF.

This clonotype showed up many times. The CDR3 reads CASSVGSGRGQETQYF. As DNA, the CDR3 is TGTGCCAGCAGCGTCGGTAGCGGGAGAGGACAAGAGACCCAGTACTTC. The chain recombines TRBV9 with TRBJ2-5, with 9 bases fitting TRBD2. The germline gives CDR1 SGDLS, CDR2 YYNGEE. The CDR3 contains 16 residues. V dropped 2 bases and J dropped 2; count of bases not matched to a gene: 7.